One and the same sample provided the 25 T cell receptor beta chains below, sequenced in a study of blood T cell repertoires in COVID-19. Method: immunoSEQ multiplex PCR; TCRdb's copy keeps in-frame clones and lacks some. The sample has fewer than 70,000 clones, more than 80% seen once. Sequencing was done on a sample of peripheral blood. The receptors originated from a man in his fifties with acute or convalescent COVID-19.

The chain couples TRBV14 to TRBJ1-2; the D gene is possibly TRBD1 (5 bases). Germline CDR1 is SGHDN and CDR2 is FVKESK. The CDR3 consists of 15 residues. Trimming left V 4 bases short and J 10 bases short, with 22 bases between. CDR3 residues: CASSPFRGLMLDYTF. The CDR3, as DNA: TGTGCCAGCAGCCCCTTCCGGGGACTGATGCTTGACTACACCTTC.

The J gene is TRBJ2-3, the V gene TRBV10-3, with 10 nucleotides matching TRBD2. This CDR3 has 15 amino acids. CDR1 is ENHRY and CDR2 is SYGVKD in the germline V gene. V lost 6 bases and J lost 2; bases outside the gene matches: 5. The CDR3 sequence is CAISPGLATTDTQYF. In DNA form, the CDR3 reads TGTGCCATCAGCCCGGGACTAGCGACCACAGATACGCAGTATTTT.

In DNA form, the CDR3 reads TGTGCCAGCAGTTCCGGGGGGCGGGGGCAGTTCTTC. It is translated as CASSSGGRGQFF. The V call is TRBV6-5, the J call TRBJ2-1, with D perhaps TRBD2 (7 bases). V shed 4 bases and J shed 12 bases, with 13 bases lying between them. The CDR3 runs 12 residues. Germline values: CDR1 MNHEY, CDR2 SVGAGI.

This clone was detected a few times. V and J are TRBV19 and TRBJ2-2, with D tentatively TRBD2 (6 bases). This CDR3 has 14 amino acids. Germline CDR1 LNHDA, CDR2 SQIVND (reference sequence). V was shortened by 7 bases and J by 5 bases, with 14 bases between the two germline ends. CDR3 sequence: CASKRLVATGELFF. The CDR3 nucleotides read TGTGCCAGTAAAAGACTAGTCGCGACCGGGGAGCTGTTTTTT. Full variable domain (rest looked up from reference TRBV19 and TRBJ2-2): DGGITQSPKYLFRKEGQNVTLSCEQNLNHDAMYWYRQDPGQGLRLIYYSQIVNDFQKGDIAEGYSVSREKKESFPLTVTSAQKNPTAFYLCASKRLVATGELFFGEGSRLTVL.

The V call is TRBV27, the J call TRBJ1-3, with 9 bases aligning to TRBD1. J was trimmed by 4 bases and V by 4 bases; bases with no gene match: 11. This CDR3 is built from 17 residues. CDR1 is MNHEY, CDR2 SMNVEV, per germline (reference sequence). The CDR3 DNA sequence: TGTGCCAGCAGTTCAGTCCGGGACAGGGTCTCCGGAAACACCATATATTTT. The encoded protein is CASSSVRDRVSGNTIYF.

This sequence joins TRBV25-1 and TRBJ1-4; tentatively, D is TRBD1 (5 bases). CDR1 is MGHDK and CDR2 is SYGVNS in the germline V gene. V lost 4 bases to trimming and J lost 8 bases, with 14 bases between them. There are 14 residues in the CDR3. The CDR3 sequence is CASSGGQGGEKLFF. DNA for the CDR3: TGTGCCAGCAGTGGAGGCCAGGGTGGAGAAAAACTGTTTTTT.

The chain uses TRBV24-1 and TRBJ2-5; D perhaps matches TRBD1 (5 bases). The CDR3 sequence is 17 residues long. Germline assignment: CDR1 KGHDR and CDR2 SFDVKD. Trimming stripped 4 bases from V and 1 base from J, with 18 bases between. CDR3 sequence (DNA): TGTGCCACCAGTGAGCGCCGGACACGTCCCGCCCAAGAGACCCAGTACTTC. It specifies CATSERRTRPAQETQYF.

This chain connects TRBV4-3 to TRBJ2-3, with D possibly being TRBD2 (6 bases). Between the trimmed V and J ends, which lost 3 bases and 2 bases, there was a span of 15 bases. Germline loops: CDR1 LGHNA, CDR2 YSLEER. This CDR3 has 16 amino acids. CDR3 protein: CASSQRGGGNTDTQYF. Here the CDR3 DNA reads TGCGCCAGCAGCCAGCGGGGCGGAGGGAACACAGATACGCAGTATTTT.

The CDR3 DNA reads TGTGCCAGCAGCTTGCTCGTAGCCTATGAGCAGTTCTTC. Translated: CASSLLVAYEQFF. The V and J genes are TRBV5-6 and TRBJ2-1, with no clear D. The CDR3 is 13 amino acids. CDR1 SGHDT and CDR2 YYEEEE come from the germline V gene. V was clipped by 1 base and J by 8 bases, with 10 bases between them.

The J gene is TRBJ1-4, the V gene TRBV7-6; D is ambiguous. Germline V gene sequence: CDR1 SGHVS, CDR2 FNYEAQ. With 5 bases removed from V and 0 bases from J, the gap between germline ends came to 10 bases. CDR3 length equals 15 residues. The CDR3 DNA sequence: TGTGCCAGCAGCCAACAAGAGGCAACTAATGAAAAACTGTTTTTT. It translates to CASSQQEATNEKLFF. The whole variable domain, remainder taken from reference TRBV7-6 and TRBJ1-4, is GAGVSQSPRYKVTKRGQDVALRCDPISGHVSLYWYRQALGQGPEFLTYFNYEAQQDKSGLPNDRFSAERPEGSISTLTIQRTEQRDSAMYRCASSQQEATNEKLFFGSGTQLSVL.

J is TRBJ1-2 and V is TRBV20-1, with 8 bases matching TRBD1. Germline values: CDR1 DFQATT, CDR2 SNEGSKA (reference sequence). The ends lost 3 bases at V and 8 bases at J; junction bases unmatched: 2. The CDR3 totals 11 residues. The CDR3 region is CSASGQGGYTF. CDR3 DNA: TGCAGTGCTAGCGGACAGGGAGGCTACACCTTC.

The chain couples TRBV6-5 to TRBJ2-7, with D possibly TRBD1 on 5 matching bases. Trimming removed 4 bases at V and 2 bases at J, with 15 bases between. Germline CDR1 MNHEY, CDR2 SVGAGI. The CDR3 runs to 15 residues. The CDR3 loop is CASSSDMDRPYEQYF. Here the CDR3 DNA reads TGTGCCAGCAGTTCGGACATGGACCGTCCCTACGAGCAGTACTTC.

CDR3 bases: TGTGCCAGCAGTTCTCCCGGGACAGGGTGGGATCGAGATACGCAGTATTTT. This sequence encodes CASSSPGTGWDRDTQYF. The J gene is TRBJ2-3, the V gene TRBV6-2 or TRBV6-3; 9 bases agree with TRBD1. The CDR3 runs to 17 residues. The germline V gene has CDR1 MNHEY and CDR2 SVGEGT. V lost 4 bases and J lost 5; bases outside the gene matches: 13.

The CDR3, as DNA: TGTGCCAGCAGTTACGATCAAGCGGGAGCCAAAAACATTCAGTACTTC. Translating it yields CASSYDQAGAKNIQYF. V gene TRBV6-2 or TRBV6-3 combines with J gene TRBJ2-4; possibly TRBD2 for D (6 bases). The CDR3 has 16 residues. Trimming shortened V by 2 bases and J by 0 bases, and 11 bases separated the two germline ends. Germline V gene lookup returns CDR1 MNHEY and CDR2 SVGEGT.

The chain carries TRBV7-2 and TRBJ2-7; D is perhaps TRBD1 (6 bases). V was pared by 3 bases and J by 2 bases, with 11 bases between. Germline V gene lookup returns CDR1 SGHTA and CDR2 FQGNSA. The length of the CDR3 is 14 residues. The CDR3 loop is CASSLYRATYEQYF. The CDR3, as DNA: TGTGCCAGCAGCTTGTACAGGGCCACCTACGAGCAGTACTTC. Drawing the rest from reference TRBV7-2 and TRBJ2-7, the complete variable domain is GAGVSQSPSNKVTEKGKDVELRCDPISGHTALYWYRQSLGQGLEFLIYFQGNSAPDKSGLPSDRFSAERTGGSVSTLTIQRTQQEDSAVYLCASSLYRATYEQYFGPGTRLTVT.

The chain carries TRBV27 and TRBJ1-1; D may be TRBD1 (5 bases). V shed 4 bases and J shed 1 base, with 13 bases lying between them. The germline V gene has CDR1 MNHEY and CDR2 SMNVEV (reference sequence). The CDR3 is 15 residues long. In DNA form, the CDR3 reads TGTGCCAGCAGTTCAACCCCTACAGGGAACACTGAAGCTTTCTTT. Translation gives CASSSTPTGNTEAFF.

The CDR3 protein is CASSIGQGGGYTF. In nucleotides, the CDR3 is TGTGCCAGTAGTATAGGACAGGGAGGTGGCTACACCTTC. The chain joins TRBV19 to TRBJ1-2, with 7 bases that match TRBD1. The germline gives CDR1 LNHDA, CDR2 SQIVND (reference sequence). This CDR3 spans 13 amino acids. The J segment lost 7 bases and the V segment lost 1 base, leaving 3 bases of the junction unmatched.

This chain uses TRBV2 with TRBJ2-5; 10 bases fit TRBD1. Trimming cost V 3 bases and J 3 bases; bases outside gene matches: 4. This CDR3 is 15 amino acids long. The V gene's germline CDR1 is SNHLY and CDR2 FYNNEI. CDR3 nucleotides: TGTGCCAGCAGTGAGTGGGGGACAGGGGAAGAGACCCAGTACTTC. This encodes CASSEWGTGEETQYF.

The V gene is TRBV18, the J gene TRBJ2-3, with 12 bases aligning to TRBD2. The V gene end was trimmed by 1 base and the J gene end by 6 bases; junction bases not matched to a gene: 17. This CDR3 spans 20 amino acids. In germline, CDR1 is KGHSH, CDR2 LQKENI. CDR3 loop: CASSPRRFASGRAGDDTQYF. The CDR3 region has the DNA TGTGCCAGCTCACCACGCAGGTTCGCTAGCGGGAGGGCCGGAGATGATACGCAGTATTTT. Full variable domain (remainder filled in from reference TRBV18 and TRBJ2-3): NAGVMQNPRHLVRRRGQEARLRCSPMKGHSHVYWYRQLPEEGLKFMVYLQKENIIDESGMPKERFSAEFPKEGPSILRIQQVVRGDSAAYFCASSPRRFASGRAGDDTQYFGPGTRLTVL.

The chain has TRBV7-9 and TRBJ1-2; D remains ambiguous. Germline CDR1 and CDR2: SEHNR and FQNEAQ (reference sequence). The CDR3 sequence is 13 residues long. V shed 1 base and J shed 0 bases, with 3 bases lying between them. This CDR3 reads CASSLVANYGYTF. The DNA of the CDR3 is TGTGCCAGCAGCTTAGTAGCTAACTATGGCTACACCTTC.

V is TRBV7-9 and J is TRBJ1-1; maybe TRBD1 (5 bases). The CDR3 has 14 residues. Germline lookup yields CDR1 SEHNR and CDR2 FQNEAQ (reference sequence). Trimming removed 5 bases from V and 4 bases from J, with 14 bases in between. The CDR3 region has the DNA TGTGCCAGCAGCCAGACCAGGGTCGGCACTGAAGCTTTCTTT. Amino acids: CASSQTRVGTEAFF.

V is TRBV7-9 and J is TRBJ2-7; 7 bases are shared with TRBD2. CDR1 SEHNR and CDR2 FQNEAQ come from the germline V gene (reference sequence). The CDR3 consists of 15 residues. After removal of 5 bases from V and 0 bases from J, the junction contained 7 bases not matched to a gene. The CDR3 nucleotides read TGTGCCAGCAGCCTGGCAAGCGGGACCTCCTACGAGCAGTACGTC. Translation: CASSLASGTSYEQYV.

This chain links TRBV5-1 with TRBJ1-4; the D is unclear. This CDR3 region has 14 residues. CDR1 and CDR2 from the germline V gene are SGHRS and YFSETQ. V was pared by 3 bases and J by 4 bases, with 10 bases between. Here the CDR3 DNA reads TGCGCCAGCAGCTCCCGTCGCAGTAATGAAAAACTGTTTTTT. Protein product: CASSSRRSNEKLFF.

The CDR3 DNA follows: TGTGCCAGCAGCTCAGGATTCGGGACAGGTAACAATGAGCAGTTCTTC. Encoded protein: CASSSGFGTGNNEQFF. V is TRBV7-2 and J is TRBJ2-1; 8 nucleotides agree with TRBD1. Unmatched junction bases numbered 10, after V lost 4 bases and J lost 5 bases. The CDR3 has 16 residues. Germline CDR1 reads SGHTA; CDR2 reads FQGNSA.

The chain carries TRBV9 and TRBJ1-6; D is possibly TRBD1 (6 bases). CDR3 length: 14 residues. The germline V gene has CDR1 SGDLS and CDR2 YYNGEE. The V end was cut by 0 bases, the J end by 10 bases, with 11 bases between. The CDR3 region is CASSVDWGRSPLHF. For the CDR3, the DNA is TGTGCCAGCAGCGTAGACTGGGGGCGATCACCCCTCCACTTT. Together with reference TRBV9 and TRBJ1-6, the CDR3 gives the full variable domain: DSGVTQTPKHLITATGQRVTLRCSPRSGDLSVYWYQQSLDQGLQFLIQYYNGEERAKGNILERFSAQQFPDLHSELNLSSLELGDSALYFCASSVDWGRSPLHFGNGTRLTVT.